The T cell receptor (beta chain) under discussion was sequenced for a study of radiation and T cells in renal cell carcinoma. TCRdb keeps only in-frame clones here, not all; method: immunoSEQ multiplex PCR. Here the sample spans about 150,000 clones, more than 70% being singletons. The time point was: baseline pretreatment blood. The treatment is: 15 Gy SBRT to primary tumor, nephrectomy 4 weeks later. This CDR3 has 13 amino acids. CDR1 is GTSNPN and CDR2 is SVGIG in the germline V gene (reference sequence). V lost 0 bases and J lost 7, with 9 bases in between. This clone was observed a handful of times.

The sequencing used blood, collected from a patient whose treatment included radiotherapy and nephrectomy. The rearrangement links TRBV30 to TRBJ1-4, with a weak D call TRBD1 (5 bases). The clonotype originates from a woman in her 50s with renal cell carcinoma. The CDR3 loop reads CAWSVRGIEKLFF. The DNA of the CDR3 is TGTGCCTGGAGTGTACGGGGCATTGAAAAACTGTTTTTT.